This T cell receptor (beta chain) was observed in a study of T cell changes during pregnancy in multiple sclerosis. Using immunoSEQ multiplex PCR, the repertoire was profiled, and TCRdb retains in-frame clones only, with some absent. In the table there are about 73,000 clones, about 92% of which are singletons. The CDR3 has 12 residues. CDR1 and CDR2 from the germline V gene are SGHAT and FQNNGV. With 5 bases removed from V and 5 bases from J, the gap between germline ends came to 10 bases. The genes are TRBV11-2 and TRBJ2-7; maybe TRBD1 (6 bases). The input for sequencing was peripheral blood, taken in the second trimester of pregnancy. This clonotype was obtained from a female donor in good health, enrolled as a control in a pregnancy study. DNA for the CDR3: TGTGCCAGCAGCGCTAACAGGGACGAGCAGTACTTC. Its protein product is CASSANRDEQYF.